Each of the 2 T cell receptor beta chains below was sequenced from the same sample in a study of immune evolution from preneoplasia to lung adenocarcinoma. Assay: immunoSEQ multiplex PCR; the TCRdb copy retains only in-frame clones and omits some. The sample consists of about 8,200 clones, around 82% of them appearing once. The material sequenced was FFPE adjacent normal lung tissue. These receptors were collected from a person aged 70 to 85 with lung adenocarcinoma.

The V call is TRBV29-1, the J call TRBJ2-3, with a weak D call TRBD2 (5 bases). The V end lost 7 bases, the J end lost 5 bases, and 13 bases lay between the germline ends. Germline values: CDR1 SQVTM, CDR2 ANQGSEA. This CDR3 region has 12 residues. DNA of the CDR3: TGCAGCGCCGCCGACCGGGGAGATACGCAGTATTTT. It specifies CSAADRGDTQYF.

The gene calls are TRBV5-1 and TRBJ2-2; 9 bases map to TRBD2. The junction had 11 bases not matched to a gene; V was cut back by 4 bases and J by 7 bases. Germline values: CDR1 SGHRS, CDR2 YFSETQ. This CDR3 is 16 amino acids long. DNA for the CDR3: TGCGCCAGCAGCCCATCGGGACTAGCTCTCGGCGGGGAGCTGTTTTTT. This codes for CASSPSGLALGGELFF.